The TCR beta chain under discussion was sequenced for a study of cytomegalovirus exposure and HLA in healthy donors (dated by TCRdb to 2016 to 2017). About the investigation overall: According to an earlier analysis of a few hundred of the donors, 200 million or so T cells yielded over 90 million unique TCR beta sequences and 276 Gb of sequence data. Rather than drawing on any new phenotypic data, the later analysis identified candidate immune exposures from TCR beta sequences and the way those sequences occurred across donors. Of the roughly 400 genotyped donors, over 65% fell in the genetic ancestry cluster associated with self-reported Caucasian donors. Roughly 300 gigabases of sequencing data and roughly 90 million unique TCR sequences were included in an early release covering over 600 HLA-typed donors. Both class I and class II loci were covered by HLA typing, at four-digit resolution. A handful of DR-DQ haplotypes were handled as single units for association and clustering because linkage in the cohort was strong. The T cell repertoires of around 670 subjects were profiled by immunosequencing and related to cytomegalovirus serostatus. In a later genetic analysis, genome-wide SNP genotypes for about 65% of the roughly 700 donors were used, and that subset was treated as a discovery cohort. In an earlier analysis of 550 to 700 of the donors, high-throughput TCR beta sequencing was used to judge whether each TCR beta V gene segment behaved as functional or pseudogenic. To predict cytomegalovirus infection status, the study brought together high-throughput TCR immunosequencing, statistical association of individual TCRs with disease status, and machine learning. In a later analysis, previously published TCR beta repertoires from about 670 donors were re-analyzed and high-resolution HLA genotyping was added so that TCR occurrence patterns could be studied. The study aimed to test whether signatures of past pathogen exposure could be identified by cataloging public T cell receptors. Along with the roughly 710-subject first cohort, a separate validation cohort of more than 90 different subjects was used. On average, around 200,000 unique TCR beta nucleotide sequences were sequenced per donor among about 400 genotyped donors of the cohort, with 15% to 20% of those sequences being non-productive. Alongside the repertoire data, information on donor age, sex, ethnicity and CMV serostatus was compiled. Every discovery cohort repertoire had been produced on one sequencing platform. Typing coverage differed by locus: A, B, C, DRB1 and DQB1 were typed in roughly 629-630 donors, DQA1 in about 550, DPA1 in some 610, and DPB1 in just under 490.

The sample holds a few counts of this clone. It lacks a known antigen. Base qualities are missing; no much larger clone stands one base away. Summary of the overall study and its limitations: A cluster of highly shared sequence variants was judged likely to be a technical artifact of the sequencing pipeline. Because some donors lacked HLA typing at each locus, the association tests relied only on the typed subset. V-gene and J-gene trimming of TCR beta chains was associated with a missense DCLRE1C variant in a later genetic analysis, and the association was replicated in an independent cohort. Some IMGT-functional V segments, including TRBV6-2 and TRBV6-3, could not be distinguished by the 87-base-pair reads and were therefore excluded. Approximately 18 rarely observed V segments, including chromosome 9 orphons, were excluded from the earlier analysis of about 600 of the donors because counts were too low. The study gave a list of 150 to 200 TCR beta chains associated with cytomegalovirus. Most TCR sequences were seen in very few donors, while some public TCRs were found in many individuals. According to a later analysis, most CMV-associated TCR beta chains appeared to be HLA-restricted, and the HLA associations seemed to be driven largely by CMV exposure. In an earlier analysis of 587 of the donors, most TCR beta V segments appeared in productive rearrangements about 87% or about 30% of the time, broadly matching IMGT annotations. When HLA alleles, especially DR and DQ, strongly co-occurred, TCR associations were difficult to assign to individual alleles. A few of the identified cytomegalovirus-associated TCR beta chains were confirmed in vitro to be specific for cytomegalovirus antigens. The presence/absence analyses assumed that sequencing depth was roughly uniform across donors, and that assumption may not be true. According to the authors, the approach could potentially be generalized to other disease states and immunological phenotypes. A further reported finding was that TCR beta sequences accurately predicted the HLA-A and HLA-B alleles for most subjects in the first cohort. In this cohort, only TCR beta chains were sequenced, and detectable features were limited by the absence of alpha or paired-chain data. Specific HLA alleles were associated with over 15,000 TCR beta sequences at a false discovery rate of 0.05 in a later analysis. According to a later analysis, TCR association rates differed among HLA loci, with DRB1 alleles showing the most associated TCRs and HLA-C alleles showing the fewest. For the cohort, immune exposure information was limited to CMV serostatus. A later genetic analysis reported fewer N-insertions in productive TCRs among donors in an Asian-associated ancestry cluster than the approximately 700-donor mean. Linkage disequilibrium might explain the correlated functional status among segregating V segments, but an unknown experimental factor could not be ruled out. Compared with equally common non-associated chains, HLA-associated TCR beta chains in a later analysis were more clonally expanded and had lower generation probabilities. A later analysis reported that several top co-occurrence clusters appeared linked to parvovirus B19, influenza, CMV and Epstein-Barr virus. The classifier was reported to diagnose cytomegalovirus status with high specificity and sensitivity in both the original cohort and the validation cohort.

Libraries came from the immunoSEQ multiplex PCR assay. For the multiplex PCR, a mixture combining 60 forward primers for TCR Vbeta segments and 13 reverse primers for TCR Jbeta segments was used. The CDR3 region of rearranged TCR beta genes was amplified from genomic DNA by a multiplex PCR assay. The amplified TCR beta libraries were sequenced on the Illumina HiSeq System as 87-base-pair reads. As for how the authors treated the data: A later analysis tallied 75 million to 95 million unique TCR beta chains across the 700 or so repertoires, and around 9.9 million of those chains were shared by two or more donors. Raw reads were error-corrected and collapsed into unique sequences with a nearest-neighbor algorithm that merged closely related sequences to remove PCR and sequencing errors. To assign V, D and J gene segments, CDR3 sequences were aligned to IMGT reference sequences. For a sequence to be retained, a match of at least six nucleotides was required to both a V gene segment and a J gene segment. Rearrangements were called productive when the CDR3 lacked stop codons and stayed in frame with V and J; all others were non-productive. CDR3 was defined according to IMGT convention as the region running from the second conserved V-encoded cysteine to the conserved J-encoded phenylalanine. In an earlier analysis of 587 of the donors, sequences lacking an unambiguous match to a single V gene segment were excluded. An earlier analysis of fewer than 750 of the donors classified V segments as functional when productive rearrangements were above 56.7% and as segregating when the standard deviation between donors was above 5%. A statistical classification framework was developed to diagnose cytomegalovirus status using the catalog of TCR beta chain sequences. V and J gene assignment, in a later analysis, came from comparing TCR nucleotide sequences with IMGT/GENE-DB human TR gene sequences. A later analysis assigned CDR3 sequences and most-parsimonious VDJ recombination scenarios with the TCRdist pipeline. In a later analysis, each TCR beta chain was defined by its CDR3 amino acid sequence together with its V-gene family, and reads without a unique V-gene family were excluded. To address suspected cross-contamination and a sequencing artifact, a later analysis removed around 600 highly shared, low-generation-probability nucleotide sequences. A later analysis calculated a clonal expansion index for each public chain from normalized within-repertoire ranks of inferred template counts. In a later analysis, generation probabilities were computed using a VDJ recombination model fitted to out-of-frame rearrangements, and the results were checked against IGoR. Hypergeometric tests were used in a later analysis to score TCR-TCR, TCR-HLA and TCR-CMV co-occurrence, with a repertoire-size bias correction applied to the TCR pairs. In a later analysis, false discovery rates were estimated by permuting HLA or CMV assignments 20 times. A later analysis grouped co-occurring TCRs with DBSCAN, adding TCRdist sequence similarity when clustering within HLA-allele-positive subsets. Repertoires with fewer than 30,000 or more than 120,000 public chains, plus five repertoires with anomalous nucleotide sharing, were excluded from co-occurrence clustering. TCRdb took over this immuneACCESS table, retaining in-frame rearrangements with V and J assigned. Such tables are incomplete; in checked studies, under half of the missing clones stem from an unresolved V gene, and the remainder is unexplained. V, J and clone size reflect that table, while D and trimming were determined from the DNA. The sample table records 150,000 to 200,000 clones; around 83% of these occur just once. The ten largest clonotypes hold more than 2% of the sample.

Trimming at the junction amounts to 9 bases on V and 2 bases on J, and the germline ends lie 12 bases apart. From a lookup of the germline V gene, CDR1 and CDR2 are SGHTA and FQGNSA. The CDR3 sequence holds 13 residues, the cysteine and phenylalanine included. The only DNA kept is the CDR3, 39 bases in frame from the first base. In total, roughly 710 healthy bone marrow donors made up the cohort. All cohort members were sampled while nominally healthy, although unrecorded immune exposures were likely present. The donor was CMV seropositive and was included in the group of 250 to 300 seropositive cohort members. Each donor provided a peripheral blood sample, and peripheral blood mononuclear cells were used for TCR beta sequencing. The Qiagen DNeasy Blood Extraction Kit was used to extract genomic DNA from the blood cell samples.

This clonotype originated in a man younger than 35 in good health and CMV-seropositive. The material sequenced was PBMCs. The chain was built from TRBV7-2 and TRBJ2-3; the D region possibly corresponds to TRBD1 (5 bases align). At the DNA level, the sequence is TGTGCCAGTGCCTCAGGGATCACAGATACGCAGTATTTT. It specifies CASASGITDTQYF.